This passage covers 11 T cell receptor beta chains from one sample sequenced in a study of T cell changes during pregnancy in multiple sclerosis. The protocol was immunoSEQ multiplex PCR, while the TCRdb copy is restricted to in-frame clones and leaves out a portion. The sample consists of more than 90,000 clones, about 94% of them appearing once. This specimen consisted of peripheral blood, obtained in the third trimester of pregnancy. The receptor source for this set is a female donor with multiple sclerosis, enrolled in a pregnancy study.

The J gene is TRBJ2-3, the V gene TRBV5-4; TRBD2 matches at 7 bases. This CDR3 region has 15 residues. CDR1 and CDR2 (germline): SGHNT, YYREEE (reference sequence). With V trimmed by 2 bases and J by 2 bases, 5 bases remained unmatched. CDR3 loop: CASSLRDYLTDTQYF. In nucleotides, the CDR3 is TGTGCCAGCAGCTTACGGGACTATCTCACAGATACGCAGTATTTT.

This rearrangement joins TRBV18 to TRBJ1-2; D is perhaps TRBD1 (5 bases). The germline CDR1 and CDR2 sequences are KGHSH and LQKENI. The length of the CDR3 is 15 residues. Trimming shortened V by 3 bases and J by 0 bases, and 11 bases separated the two germline ends. Here the CDR3 DNA reads TGTGCCAGCTCACCGCGACAGTTACCTAACTATGGCTACACCTTC. It specifies CASSPRQLPNYGYTF.

Only one count was recorded for this clone. CDR3 loop: CARPYPHNTMTTDTQYF. The CDR3 DNA sequence: TGTGCCAGGCCGTACCCCCATAATACTATGACCACAGATACGCAGTATTTT. This chain links TRBV7-7 with TRBJ2-3; D is ambiguous. Trimming pared 9 bases from V and 2 bases from J, leaving 24 bases between. Germline CDR1 reads SSHAT; CDR2 reads FNYEAQ (reference sequence). This CDR3 is built from 17 residues. The full variable domain, completed using reference TRBV7-7 and TRBJ2-3, is GAGVSQSPRYKVTKRGQDVTLRCDPISSHATLYWYQQALGQGPEFLTYFNYEAQPDKSGLPSDRFSAERPEGSISTLTIQRTEQRDSAMYRCARPYPHNTMTTDTQYFGPGTRLTVL.

V usage is TRBV19 and J usage is TRBJ2-5; no reliable D call. Per germline, CDR1 LNHDA and CDR2 SQIVND (reference sequence). Trimming removed 10 bases from V and 4 bases from J, with 16 bases in between. This CDR3 comprises 13 residues. The CDR3 here is CATGNHPGETQYF. The CDR3 nucleotides are TGTGCCACCGGAAATCACCCGGGAGAGACCCAGTACTTC.

The CDR3 DNA sequence: TGTGCCAGCAGTTTGGACAGGCAAAATCAGCCCCAGCATTTT. Protein product: CASSLDRQNQPQHF. The V gene is TRBV27, the J gene TRBJ1-5, with 7 bases identical to TRBD1. The V and J ends lost 3 bases and 4 bases, in that order; junction bases with no gene match: 3. This CDR3 has 14 amino acids. Germline V CDR1 and CDR2: MNHEY, SMNVEV (reference sequence).

The genes are TRBV6-5 and TRBJ2-5, with 11 nucleotides matching TRBD1. The germline V gene has CDR1 MNHEY and CDR2 SVGAGI. The length of the CDR3 is 16 residues. Unmatched junction bases numbered 1, after V lost 0 bases and J lost 1 base. In nucleotides, the CDR3 is TGTGCCAGCAGTTACTCGGGGACAGGGGGCCAAGAGACCCAGTACTTC. Translated, it gives CASSYSGTGGQETQYF.

This clone was observed once. The chain carries TRBV15 and TRBJ2-2, with D possibly matching TRBD1 (6 bases). The CDR3 spans 15 residues. Trimming shortened V by 1 base and J by 5 bases, and 11 bases separated the two germline ends. CDR1 is LNHNV and CDR2 is YYDKDF in the germline V gene (reference sequence). CDR3 bases: TGTGCCACCAGCAGAGGGCGAACAGGGACCGGGGAGCTGTTTTTT. This sequence encodes CATSRGRTGTGELFF. Using reference TRBV15 and TRBJ2-2 for the parts outside the CDR3, the full variable domain is DAMVIQNPRYQVTQFGKPVTLSCSQTLNHNVMYWYQQKSSQAPKLLFHYYDKDFNNEADTPDNFQSRRPNTSFCFLDIRSPGLGDTAMYLCATSRGRTGTGELFFGEGSRLTVL.

This clone was seen just once. The chain uses TRBV12-5 and TRBJ2-1, with D possibly matching TRBD1 (5 bases). V was shortened by 3 bases and J by 9 bases, with 6 bases between the two germline ends. This CDR3 region has 11 residues. CDR1 LGHNT and CDR2 FRNRAP come from the germline V gene. CDR3 sequence: CASGFQGEQFF. The CDR3 nucleotides read TGTGCTAGTGGTTTTCAGGGTGAGCAGTTCTTC. Drawing the rest from reference TRBV12-5 and TRBJ2-1, the complete variable domain is DARVTQTPRHKVTEMGQEVTMRCQPILGHNTVFWYRQTMMQGLELLAYFRNRAPLDDSGMPKDRFSAEMPDATLATLKIQPSEPRDSAVYFCASGFQGEQFFGPGTRLTVL.

V usage is TRBV5-1 and J usage is TRBJ2-3; 10 nucleotides line up with TRBD2. V gave up 1 base and J gave up 6 bases; unmatched junction bases: 5. CDR1 is SGHRS and CDR2 is YFSETQ in the germline V gene. This CDR3 is built from 15 residues. The CDR3 DNA reads as TGCGCCAGCAGCTTGAACAGCGGGGGGGCGGATACGCAGTATTTT. The encoded protein is CASSLNSGGADTQYF. The whole variable domain, filled in from reference TRBV5-1 and TRBJ2-3, reads KAGVTQTPRYLIKTRGQQVTLSCSPISGHRSVSWYQQTPGQGLQFLFEYFSETQRNKGNFPGRFSGRQFSNSRSEMNVSTLELGDSALYLCASSLNSGGADTQYFGPGTRLTVL.

The chain recombines TRBV18 with TRBJ1-2; D unresolved. The length of the CDR3 is 13 residues. V lost 4 bases and J lost 8, with 14 bases in between. Germline V gene lookup returns CDR1 KGHSH and CDR2 LQKENI. The chain's CDR3 is CASSLDPNGGYTF. Written as DNA, the CDR3 is TGTGCCAGCTCACTAGACCCGAACGGGGGCTACACCTTC.

V and J are TRBV6-1 and TRBJ2-5, with 11 bases matching TRBD2. The CDR3 is made up of 16 amino acids. Germline loops: CDR1 MNHNS, CDR2 SASEGT. Trimming took 3 bases from V and 4 from J; bases not matched to a gene: 7. CDR3 DNA: TGTGCCAGCAGTGACCCCTTAGCGGGGGGGTTAGAGACCCAGTACTTC. It specifies CASSDPLAGGLETQYF.